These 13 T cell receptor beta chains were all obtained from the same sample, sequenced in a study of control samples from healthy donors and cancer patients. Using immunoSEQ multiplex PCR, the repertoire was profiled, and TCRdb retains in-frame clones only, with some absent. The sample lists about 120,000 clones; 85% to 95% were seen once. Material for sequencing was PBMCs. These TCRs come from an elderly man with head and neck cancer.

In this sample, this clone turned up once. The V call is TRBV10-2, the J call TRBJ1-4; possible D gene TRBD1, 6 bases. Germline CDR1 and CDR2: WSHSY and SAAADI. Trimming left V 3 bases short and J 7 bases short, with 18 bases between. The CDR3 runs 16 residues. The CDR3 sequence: CASSETLQGGGEKLFF. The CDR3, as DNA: TGCGCCAGCAGTGAAACGCTACAGGGTGGTGGTGAAAAACTGTTTTTT.

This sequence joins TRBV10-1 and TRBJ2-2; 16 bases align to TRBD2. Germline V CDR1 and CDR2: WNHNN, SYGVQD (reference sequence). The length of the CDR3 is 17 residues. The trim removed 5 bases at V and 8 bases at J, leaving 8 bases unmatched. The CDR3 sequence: CASSPSGLAGGPGELFF. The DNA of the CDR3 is TGCGCCAGCAGTCCTTCGGGACTAGCGGGAGGGCCGGGGGAGCTGTTTTTT.

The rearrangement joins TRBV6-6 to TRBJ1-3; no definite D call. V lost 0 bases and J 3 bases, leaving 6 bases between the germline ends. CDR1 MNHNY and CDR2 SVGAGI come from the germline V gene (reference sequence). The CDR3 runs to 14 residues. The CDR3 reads CASSYSRDGNTIYF. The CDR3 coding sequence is TGTGCCAGCAGTTACTCGAGGGATGGAAACACCATATATTTT.

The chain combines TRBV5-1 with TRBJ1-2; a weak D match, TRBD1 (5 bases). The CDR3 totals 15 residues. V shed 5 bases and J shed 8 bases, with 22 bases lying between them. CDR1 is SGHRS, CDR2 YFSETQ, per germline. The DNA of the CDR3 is TGCGCCAGCAGTTCGTTGGCAACCGGGGCTTTGGGCTACACCTTC. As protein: CASSSLATGALGYTF.

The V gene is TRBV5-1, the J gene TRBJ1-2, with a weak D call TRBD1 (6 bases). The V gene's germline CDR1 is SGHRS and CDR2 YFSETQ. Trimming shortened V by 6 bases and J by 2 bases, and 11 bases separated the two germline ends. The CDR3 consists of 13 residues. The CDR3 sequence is CASTQQGNYGYTF. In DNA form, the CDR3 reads TGCGCCAGCACACAACAGGGCAACTATGGCTACACCTTC.

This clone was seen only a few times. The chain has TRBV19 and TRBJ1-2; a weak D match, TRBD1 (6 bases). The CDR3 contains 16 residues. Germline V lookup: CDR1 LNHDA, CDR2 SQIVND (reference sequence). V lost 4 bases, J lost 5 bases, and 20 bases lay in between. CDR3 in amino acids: CASSTQNRAKYYGYTF. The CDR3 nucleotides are TGTGCCAGTAGTACCCAAAACAGGGCTAAATATTATGGCTACACCTTC.

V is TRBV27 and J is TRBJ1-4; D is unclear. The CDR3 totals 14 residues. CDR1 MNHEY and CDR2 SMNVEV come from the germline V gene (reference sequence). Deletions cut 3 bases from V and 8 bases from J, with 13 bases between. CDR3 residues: CASSFIRDHEKLFF. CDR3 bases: TGTGCCAGCAGTTTTATCCGGGATCACGAAAAACTGTTTTTT.

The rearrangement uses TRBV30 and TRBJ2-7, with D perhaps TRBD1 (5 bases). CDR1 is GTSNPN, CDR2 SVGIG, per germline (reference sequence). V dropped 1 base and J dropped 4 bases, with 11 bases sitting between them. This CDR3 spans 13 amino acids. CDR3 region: CAWSGNRRYEQYF. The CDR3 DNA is TGTGCCTGGAGTGGAAACAGGAGATACGAGCAGTACTTC.

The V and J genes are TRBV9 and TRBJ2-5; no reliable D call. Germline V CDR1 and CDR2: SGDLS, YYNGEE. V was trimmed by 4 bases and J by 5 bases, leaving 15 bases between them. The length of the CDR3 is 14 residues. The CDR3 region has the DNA TGTGCCAGCAGCCCCCTGAGCACATCGGAGACCCAGTACTTC. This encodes CASSPLSTSETQYF.

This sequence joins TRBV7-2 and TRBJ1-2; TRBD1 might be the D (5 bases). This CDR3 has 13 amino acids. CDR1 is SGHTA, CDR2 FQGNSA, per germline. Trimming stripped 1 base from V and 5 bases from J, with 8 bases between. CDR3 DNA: TGTGCCAGCAGCTTAGGACAGCGATATGGCTACACCTTC. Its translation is CASSLGQRYGYTF.

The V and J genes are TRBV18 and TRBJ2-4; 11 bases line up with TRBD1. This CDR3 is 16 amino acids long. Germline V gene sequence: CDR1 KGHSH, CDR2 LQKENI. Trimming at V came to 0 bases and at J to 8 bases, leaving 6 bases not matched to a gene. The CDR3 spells CASSPPGTGGTDIQYF. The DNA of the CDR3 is TGTGCCAGCTCACCACCCGGGACAGGGGGAACGGACATTCAGTACTTC. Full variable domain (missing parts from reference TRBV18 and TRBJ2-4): NAGVMQNPRHLVRRRGQEARLRCSPMKGHSHVYWYRQLPEEGLKFMVYLQKENIIDESGMPKERFSAEFPKEGPSILRIQQVVRGDSAAYFCASSPPGTGGTDIQYFGAGTRLSVL.

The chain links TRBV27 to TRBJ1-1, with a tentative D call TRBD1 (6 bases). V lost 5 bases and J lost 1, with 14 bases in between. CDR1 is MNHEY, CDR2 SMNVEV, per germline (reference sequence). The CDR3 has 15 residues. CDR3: CASSRWTDGNTEAFF. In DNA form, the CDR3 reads TGTGCCAGCAGTAGATGGACAGATGGGAACACTGAAGCTTTCTTT.

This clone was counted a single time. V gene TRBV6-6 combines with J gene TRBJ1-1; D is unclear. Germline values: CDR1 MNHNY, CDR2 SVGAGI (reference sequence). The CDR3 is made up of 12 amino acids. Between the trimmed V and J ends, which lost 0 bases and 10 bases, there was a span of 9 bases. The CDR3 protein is CASSYSVVGAFF. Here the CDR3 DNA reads TGTGCCAGCAGTTACTCGGTAGTTGGAGCTTTCTTT.